This T cell receptor (beta chain) was sequenced during a study of blood T cell repertoires in COVID-19. The overall study: From the United States, Italy and Spain came samples of acute and convalescent COVID-19. T cells, B-cell-depleted T cells, or PBMCs supplied cDNA or gDNA.

As originally analysed: The authors estimated nucleated cell counts from reference gene primer amplification. Profiling relied on immunoSEQ multiplex PCR, and the TCRdb table lists in-frame clones only, not all of them. V, J and clone size are taken as reported in that table, and D and trimming were inferred from the DNA itself. This sample has roughly 80,000 clones, with about 85% found just once. V lost 1 base and J lost 7, with 13 bases in between. The CDR3 has 15 amino acids. The germline CDR1 and CDR2 sequences are KGHSH and LQKENI. Sequencing was done on a sample of peripheral blood. This chain joins TRBV18 and TRBJ1-4; D possibly corresponds to TRBD1 (5 bases). This TCR came from a human donor in a cohort sampled during active COVID-19. CDR3 sequence: CASSPLEGNSEKLFF. CDR3 DNA sequence: TGTGCCAGCTCACCACTGGAGGGGAATAGTGAAAAACTGTTTTTT.